Following are 13 T cell receptor beta chains from one sample sequenced in a study of T cells in Graves' hyperthyroidism and ophthalmopathy. RNA transcripts yielded amplified TCR beta CDR3 regions. When the TCR CDR3 underwent first-round RT-PCR, the HTBI primer set was used. TCRdb independently ran MiXCR on the multiplex PCR reads; one entry per CDR3 protein. The data show around 420,000 distinct CDR3 sequences, with 15% to 17% seen just once and roughly 15% held by the top ten. The sequencing sample was made of blood. These receptors were collected from a woman between 18 and 29 years old with Graves' hyperthyroidism.

This rearrangement joins TRBV29-1 to TRBJ2-5; maybe TRBD2 (5 bases). The CDR3 length is 13 residues. Between the trimmed V and J ends, which lost 3 bases and 4 bases, there was a span of 12 bases. Germline assignment: CDR1 SQVTM and CDR2 ANQGSEA. CDR3 nucleotide sequence: TGCAGCGTTGAGAGGGTATTGCGAGAGACCCAGTACTTC. This codes for CSVERVLRETQYF.

The rearrangement joins TRBV4-1 to TRBJ2-1; the match to TRBD1 covers 7 bases. CDR3 size: 17 residues. Germline assignment: CDR1 MGHRA and CDR2 YSYEKL. Losses at the gene ends were 0 bases for V and 5 bases for J; bases not matched to a gene: 10. CDR3 amino acids: CASSQDLGQVENNEQFF. In DNA form, the CDR3 reads TGCGCCAGCAGCCAAGATTTAGGACAGGTAGAGAACAATGAGCAGTTCTTC.

This clonotype appeared many times. The rearrangement links TRBV6-2 or TRBV6-3 to TRBJ2-3, with a tentative D call TRBD2 (6 bases). CDR3 length: 15 amino acids. V was shortened by 0 bases and J by 3 bases, with 10 bases between the two germline ends. Germline CDR1 is MNHEY and CDR2 is SVGEGT. Written as DNA, the CDR3 is TGTGCCAGCAGTTACTCGAGAGGGACTACAGATACGCAGTATTTT. This encodes CASSYSRGTTDTQYF.

This clonotype was found a few times. V gene TRBV12-3 or TRBV12-4 combines with J gene TRBJ2-6, with a weak D call TRBD1 (5 bases). Trimming shortened V by 7 bases and J by 1 base, and 8 bases separated the two germline ends. The CDR3 totals 14 residues. CDR3 nucleotides: TGTGCCAGCACTAGGGGATCTGGGGCCAACGTCCTGACTTTC. This gives the protein CASTRGSGANVLTF.

The genes are TRBV20-1 and TRBJ2-5; TRBD2 is a possible D gene (6 bases). Germline V gene lookup returns CDR1 DFQATT and CDR2 SNEGSKA (reference sequence). Trimming removed 2 bases at V and 1 base at J, with 8 bases between. The CDR3 is 13 amino acids. The CDR3 spells CSARTSIQETQYF. The DNA of the CDR3 is TGCAGTGCTAGAACTAGCATCCAAGAGACCCAGTACTTC.

This clonotype was seen repeatedly, ten times or more. The chain employs TRBV5-1 and TRBJ1-2; 7 nucleotides match TRBD1. The V segment lost 4 bases and the J segment 3 bases; nucleotides outside the gene matches: 6. The germline CDR1 and CDR2 sequences are SGHRS and YFSETQ. The CDR3 covers 14 residues. The CDR3 bases are TGCGCCAGCAGCATCGACACAGGGGACTATGGCTACACCTTC. Translating it yields CASSIDTGDYGYTF.

This clonotype was detected many times. In nucleotides, the CDR3 is TGCGCCAGCAGTTCAAGGGCACAAGACTCTGGAAACACCATATATTTT. This codes for CASSSRAQDSGNTIYF. The gene calls are TRBV5-1 and TRBJ1-3; D not certain. Trimming shortened V by 5 bases and J by 0 bases, and 15 bases separated the two germline ends. The CDR3 totals 16 residues. Per germline, CDR1 SGHRS and CDR2 YFSETQ.

This clonotype was detected many times. The J gene is TRBJ2-7, the V gene TRBV20-1; perhaps D is TRBD1 or TRBD2 (6 bases each). The CDR3 has 13 amino acids. From germline, CDR1 is DFQATT and CDR2 SNEGSKA (reference sequence). The CDR3 spells CSGVGGRSYEQYF. CDR3 nucleotide sequence: TGCAGCGGGGTTGGGGGGCGCTCCTACGAGCAGTACTTC.

This clonotype was seen ten or more times. This sequence joins TRBV19 and TRBJ1-1; D might be TRBD1 (6 bases). The CDR3 runs 14 residues. The V end was cut by 8 bases, the J end by 0 bases, with 13 bases between. Looked up from germline, CDR1 is LNHDA and CDR2 is SQIVND (reference sequence). DNA of the CDR3: TGTGCCAGTCGCAGGGGAACCTTGAACACTGAAGCTTTCTTT. Translated: CASRRGTLNTEAFF.

Many counts were recorded for this clonotype. The gene calls are TRBV11-2 and TRBJ2-7, with D maybe TRBD2 (6 bases). The V end lost 4 bases, the J end lost 5 bases, and 15 bases lay between the germline ends. Germline lookup yields CDR1 SGHAT and CDR2 FQNNGV. The CDR3 loop spans 14 amino acids. This CDR3 is CASSSVGGAHEQYF. In DNA, the CDR3 is TGTGCCAGCAGCTCCGTTGGCGGGGCCCACGAGCAGTACTTC. The whole variable domain, filled in from reference TRBV11-2 and TRBJ2-7, reads EAGVAQSPRYKIIEKRQSVAFWCNPISGHATLYWYQQILGQGPKLLIQFQNNGVVDDSQLPKDRFSAERLKGVDSTLKIQPAKLEDSAVYLCASSSVGGAHEQYFGPGTRLTVT.

This clonotype showed up many times. The rearrangement joins TRBV4-1 to TRBJ2-7; D is perhaps TRBD2 (6 bases). The germline CDR1 and CDR2 sequences are MGHRA and YSYEKL. The CDR3 runs 14 residues. V lost 0 bases, J lost 3 bases, and 9 bases lay in between. CDR3 DNA: TGCGCCAGCAGCCAAGAGGAGGGAAACTACGAGCAGTACTTC. Translated, it gives CASSQEEGNYEQYF.

This clonotype was counted ten times or more. The chain uses TRBV7-2 and TRBJ2-7; TRBD1 or TRBD2 may be the D gene (7 bases each). The germline V gene has CDR1 SGHTA and CDR2 FQGNSA. CDR3 length equals 14 residues. Trimming took off 1 base at V and 6 bases at J, with 13 bases between the two ends. CDR3 nucleotide sequence: TGTGCCAGCAGCTTAGGACAGGGAGGGGGCGAGCAGTACTTC. It yields the protein CASSLGQGGGEQYF.

V usage is TRBV14 and J usage is TRBJ2-1; TRBD2 is a possible D gene (6 bases). This CDR3 is built from 14 residues. Germline CDR1 SGHDN, CDR2 FVKESK. The V gene lost 4 bases and the J gene lost 8 bases, with 15 bases spanning the gap. CDR3 coding DNA: TGTGCCAGCAGCCGAGCTAGCGTATCCCATGAGCAGTTCTTC. This gives the protein CASSRASVSHEQFF. Full variable domain (remainder filled in from reference TRBV14 and TRBJ2-1): EAGVTQFPSHSVIEKGQTVTLRCDPISGHDNLYWYRRVMGKEIKFLLHFVKESKQDESGMPNNRFLAERTGGTYSTLKVQPAELEDSGVYFCASSRASVSHEQFFGPGTRLTVL.